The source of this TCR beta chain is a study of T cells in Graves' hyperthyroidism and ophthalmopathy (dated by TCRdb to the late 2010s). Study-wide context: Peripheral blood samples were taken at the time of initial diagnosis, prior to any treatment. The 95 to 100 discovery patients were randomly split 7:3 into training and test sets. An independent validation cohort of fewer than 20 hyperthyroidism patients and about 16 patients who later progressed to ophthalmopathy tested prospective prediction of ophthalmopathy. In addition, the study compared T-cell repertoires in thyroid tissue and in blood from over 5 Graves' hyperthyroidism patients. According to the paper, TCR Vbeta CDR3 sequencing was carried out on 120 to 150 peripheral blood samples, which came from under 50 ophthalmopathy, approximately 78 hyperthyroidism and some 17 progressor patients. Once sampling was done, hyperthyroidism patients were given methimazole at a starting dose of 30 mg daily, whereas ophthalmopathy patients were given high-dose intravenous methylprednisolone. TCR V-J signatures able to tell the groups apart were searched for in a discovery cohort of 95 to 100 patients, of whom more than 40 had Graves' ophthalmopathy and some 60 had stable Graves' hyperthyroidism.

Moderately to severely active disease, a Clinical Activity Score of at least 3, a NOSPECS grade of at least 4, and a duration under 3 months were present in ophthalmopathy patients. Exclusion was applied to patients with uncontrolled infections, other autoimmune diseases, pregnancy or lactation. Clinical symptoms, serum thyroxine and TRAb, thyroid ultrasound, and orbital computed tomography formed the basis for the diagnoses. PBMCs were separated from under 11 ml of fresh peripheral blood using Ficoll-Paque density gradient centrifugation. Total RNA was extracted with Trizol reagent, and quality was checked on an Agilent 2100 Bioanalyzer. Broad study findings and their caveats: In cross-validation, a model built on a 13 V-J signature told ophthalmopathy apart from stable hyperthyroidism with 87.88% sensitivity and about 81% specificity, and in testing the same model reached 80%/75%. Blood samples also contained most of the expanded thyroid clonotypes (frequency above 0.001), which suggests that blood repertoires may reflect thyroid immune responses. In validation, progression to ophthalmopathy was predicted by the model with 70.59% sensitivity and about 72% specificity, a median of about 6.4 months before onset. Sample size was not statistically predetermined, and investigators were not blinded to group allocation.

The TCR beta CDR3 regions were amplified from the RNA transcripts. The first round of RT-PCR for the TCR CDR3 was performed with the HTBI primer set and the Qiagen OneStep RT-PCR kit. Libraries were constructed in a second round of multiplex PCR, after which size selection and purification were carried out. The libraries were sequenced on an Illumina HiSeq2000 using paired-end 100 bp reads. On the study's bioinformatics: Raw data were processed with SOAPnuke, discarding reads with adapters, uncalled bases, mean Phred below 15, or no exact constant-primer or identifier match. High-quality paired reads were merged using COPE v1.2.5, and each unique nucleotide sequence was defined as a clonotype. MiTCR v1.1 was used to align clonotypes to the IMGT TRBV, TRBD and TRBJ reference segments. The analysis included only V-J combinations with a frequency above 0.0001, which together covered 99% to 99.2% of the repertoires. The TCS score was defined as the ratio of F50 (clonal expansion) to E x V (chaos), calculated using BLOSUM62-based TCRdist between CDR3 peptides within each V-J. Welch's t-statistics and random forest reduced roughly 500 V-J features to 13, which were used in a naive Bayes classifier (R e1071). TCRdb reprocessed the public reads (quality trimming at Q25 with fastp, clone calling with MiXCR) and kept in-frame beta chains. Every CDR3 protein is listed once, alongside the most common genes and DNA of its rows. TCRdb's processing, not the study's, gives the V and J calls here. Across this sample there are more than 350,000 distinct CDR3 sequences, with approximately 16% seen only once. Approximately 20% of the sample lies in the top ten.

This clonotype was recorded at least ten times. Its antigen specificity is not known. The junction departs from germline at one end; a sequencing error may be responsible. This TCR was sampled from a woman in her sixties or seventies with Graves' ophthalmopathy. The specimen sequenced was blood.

Here is the DNA: TGTGCCAGTAGTGCGGACCATAACAATGAGCAGTTCTTC. Its product reads: CASSADHNNEQFF. The chain links TRBV2 with TRBJ2-1; the D segment cannot be called with confidence. The CDR3 covers 13 residues, taking in both the cysteine and the phenylalanine. CDR3 DNA is the only sequence kept; it has 39 bases, read in frame from the first base. CDR1 SNHLY and CDR2 FYNNEI are derived from the germline V gene.